This TCR beta chain was obtained from a study of blood T cell repertoires in COVID-19 (TCRdb year 2020). About the study as a whole: Samples covering the acute and convalescent phases of COVID-19 were provided by collaborators in the United States, Italy and Spain. The material from the prospective study consisted of cDNA or gDNA derived from T cells, B-cell-depleted T cells, or PBMCs. Subjects who had been exposed to COVID-19, were actively infected with it, or had recovered from it provided the deeply sampled blood TCRbeta repertoires that made up the dataset. A freely available public database, intended as a resource for researchers studying the immune response to SARS-CoV-2, is where the repertoires were released. Samples came from the ongoing ImmuneRACE study (first 160 participants) plus 1,254 subjects from 6 global collaborators. Sample metadata almost always included a de-identified subject ID, COVID-19 status, age in years and sex. HLA class I and class II types, where available, came from metadata supplied by the sample provider rather than from assay-based typing.

This clone was recorded only once. It lacks a known antigen. Within one base of it there is no much larger clone, and no base qualities were kept. Taken from cysteine to phenylalanine, the CDR3 has 14 residues. Solely the CDR3 DNA is kept, with 42 bases framed from the first base. Between the V and J ends, shortened by 6 bases and 4 bases respectively, the junction contains 15 bases. The germline V gene yields SGHAT for CDR1 and FQNNGV for CDR2. TCRbeta CDR3 regions were amplified from genomic DNA using the immunoSEQ Assay, a bias-controlled multiplex PCR. Per the authors' processing: The number of nucleated cells in each sample was estimated from the amplification of reference gene primers within the assay. To quantify the absolute abundance of each unique TCRbeta CDR3 rearrangement, sequence reads were collapsed and filtered. For each sample, productive Simpson clonality was calculated as the square root of Simpson's diversity index over productive rearrangements. The clones in this table, taken by TCRdb from immuneACCESS, are in-frame only. Not every clone is retained; where verified, under half of the shortfall comes from an unresolved V gene, and the cause of the rest is unknown. V, J and clone size reflect that table, while D and trimming were determined from the DNA. The sample data list 150,000 or so clones, and over 60% of these were observed just once. The ten largest clones take up roughly 4.7% of the sample.

Beyond this particular receptor, the publication reports: The amount of clinical and demographic metadata varied by source and participant and was provided uncurated.

Whole blood was collected in K2EDTA tubes by collaborating institutions according to the institutions' own protocols. Collaborator samples were shipped for TCRbeta analysis as frozen whole blood, isolated PBMCs, or DNA extracted from either sample type. The receptor was derived from a woman older than 75 with active or convalescent COVID-19. Sequenced material: peripheral blood. The rearranged segments are TRBV11-2 and TRBJ1-1; no D gene can be assigned with confidence. The DNA sequence reads TGTGCCAGCAGTCTCCCACAACTAAGCACTGAAGCTTTCTTT. Translated, it gives CASSLPQLSTEAFF.